This T cell receptor (beta chain) emerged from a study of blood T cells in healthy people across ages. This clonotype was recorded a few times. The CDR3 contains 13 residues. Per germline, CDR1 SGHDT and CDR2 YYEEEE. V lost 0 bases to trimming and J lost 5 bases, with 9 bases between them. Alongside a J-beta primer mix, a sample-barcoded 5' primer served in a second PCR lasting about 6 to 12 cycles. Each CDR3 protein gets one entry after TCRdb re-called the 5' RACE reads with MiXCR. The sample has fewer than 950,000 distinct CDR3 sequences, 35% to 40% seen once; the top ten hold around 13%. Sequencing was done on a sample of blood. This chain uses TRBV5-6 with TRBJ2-7; D might be TRBD1 (6 bases). This TCR derives from a man in his late teens or twenties in good health. The CDR3 here is CASSLAGAHEQYF. The CDR3 nucleotides are TGTGCCAGCAGCTTGGCAGGGGCCCACGAGCAGTACTTC.